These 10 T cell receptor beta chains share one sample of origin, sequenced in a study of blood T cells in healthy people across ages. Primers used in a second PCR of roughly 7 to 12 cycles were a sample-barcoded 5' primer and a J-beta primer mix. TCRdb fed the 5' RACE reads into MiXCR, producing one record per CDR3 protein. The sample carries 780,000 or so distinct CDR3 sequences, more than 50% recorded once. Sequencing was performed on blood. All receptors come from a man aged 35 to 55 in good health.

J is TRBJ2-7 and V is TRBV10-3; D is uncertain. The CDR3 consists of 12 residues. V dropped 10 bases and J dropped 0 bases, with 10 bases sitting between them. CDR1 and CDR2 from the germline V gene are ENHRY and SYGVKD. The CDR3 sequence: CATGPLSYEQYF. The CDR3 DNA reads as TGTGCCACCGGCCCCCTCTCCTACGAGCAGTACTTC.

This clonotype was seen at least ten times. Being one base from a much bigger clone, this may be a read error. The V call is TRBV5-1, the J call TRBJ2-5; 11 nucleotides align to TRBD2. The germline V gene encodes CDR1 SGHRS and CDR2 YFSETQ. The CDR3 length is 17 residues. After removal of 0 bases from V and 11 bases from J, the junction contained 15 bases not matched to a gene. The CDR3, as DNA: TGCGCCAGCAGCTTGGTTTTAGCGGGGGGGCCGGCCAATGAGCAGTACTTC. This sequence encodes CASSLVLAGGPANEQYF.

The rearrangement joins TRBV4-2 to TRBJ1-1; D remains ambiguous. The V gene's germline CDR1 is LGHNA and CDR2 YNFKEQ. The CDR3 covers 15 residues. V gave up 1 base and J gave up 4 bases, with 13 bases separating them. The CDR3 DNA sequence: TGTGCCAGCAGCCAAGGGGAAAGGGAGTCCACTGAAGCTTTCTTT. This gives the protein CASSQGERESTEAFF.

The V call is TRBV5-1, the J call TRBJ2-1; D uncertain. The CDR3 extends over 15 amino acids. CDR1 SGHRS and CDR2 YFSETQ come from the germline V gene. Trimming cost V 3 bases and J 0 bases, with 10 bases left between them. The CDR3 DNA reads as TGCGCCAGCAGCTGGAAACAGAGCTCCTACAATGAGCAGTTCTTC. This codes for CASSWKQSSYNEQFF. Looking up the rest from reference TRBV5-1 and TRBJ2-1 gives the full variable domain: KAGVTQTPRYLIKTRGQQVTLSCSPISGHRSVSWYQQTPGQGLQFLFEYFSETQRNKGNFPGRFSGRQFSNSRSEMNVSTLELGDSALYLCASSWKQSSYNEQFFGPGTRLTVL.

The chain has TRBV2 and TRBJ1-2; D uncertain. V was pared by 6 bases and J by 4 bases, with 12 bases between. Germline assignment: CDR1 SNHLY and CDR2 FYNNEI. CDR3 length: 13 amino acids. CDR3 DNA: TGTGCCAGCAGAGACTTGGGGTTCTATGGCTACACCTTC. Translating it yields CASRDLGFYGYTF.

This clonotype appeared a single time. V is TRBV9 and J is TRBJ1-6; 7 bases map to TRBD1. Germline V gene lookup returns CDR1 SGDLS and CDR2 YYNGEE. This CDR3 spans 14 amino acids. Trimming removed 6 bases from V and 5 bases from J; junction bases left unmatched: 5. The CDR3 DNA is TGTGCCAGCAAACGGGACAGAGATAATTCACCCCTCCACTTT. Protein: CASKRDRDNSPLHF.

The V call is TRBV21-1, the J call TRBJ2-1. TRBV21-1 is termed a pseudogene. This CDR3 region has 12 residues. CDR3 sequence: CASSKDANEQFF. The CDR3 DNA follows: TGTGCCAGCAGCAAAGATGCCAATGAGCAGTTCTTC.

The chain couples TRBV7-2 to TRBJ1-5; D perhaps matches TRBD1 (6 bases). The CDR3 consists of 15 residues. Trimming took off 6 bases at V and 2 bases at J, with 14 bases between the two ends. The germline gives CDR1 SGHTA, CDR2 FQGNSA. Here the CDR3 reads CASSFTGWGNQPQHF. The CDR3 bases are TGTGCCAGCAGTTTCACAGGGTGGGGCAATCAGCCCCAGCATTTT.

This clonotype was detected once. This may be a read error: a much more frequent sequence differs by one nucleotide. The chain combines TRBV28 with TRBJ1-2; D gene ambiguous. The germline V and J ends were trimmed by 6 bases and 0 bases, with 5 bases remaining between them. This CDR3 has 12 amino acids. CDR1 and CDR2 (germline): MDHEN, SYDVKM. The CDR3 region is CASRATNYGYTF. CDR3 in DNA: TGTGCCAGCAGGGCCACTAACTATGGCTACACCTTC.

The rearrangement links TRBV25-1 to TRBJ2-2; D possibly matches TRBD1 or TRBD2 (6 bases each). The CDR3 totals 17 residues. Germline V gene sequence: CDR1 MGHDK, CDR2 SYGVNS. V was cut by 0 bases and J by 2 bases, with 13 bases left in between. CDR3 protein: CASSEYRRGTNTGELFF. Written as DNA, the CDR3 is TGTGCCAGCAGTGAATATAGGAGGGGGACCAACACCGGGGAGCTGTTTTTT.